This is a list of T cell receptor beta chains from one sample in a study of blood T cell repertoires in COVID-19. Assay: immunoSEQ multiplex PCR; the TCRdb copy retains only in-frame clones and omits some. The table has 99,000 or so clones, over 65% seen once. Source material: peripheral blood. The receptors shown here come from a man in his 60s with acute or convalescent COVID-19. The CDR3 runs from the conserved cysteine through the conserved F or W. The D gene is left open where the match is weak. Not every row has a clone size; where given, it reads once, few, many or a size class.

>NA|TRBD1|TRBJ1-2|TRBV2
TGTGCCAGCAGTGAAATTGTGGCAGGGGGAGGCTACACCTTC
CASSEIVAGGGYTF
>NA|NA|TRBJ2-5|TRBV12-3/TRBV12-4
TGTGCCAGCAGTCTCACTATGACCGAGACCCAGTACTTC
CASSLTMTETQYF
>NA|TRBD1|TRBJ2-7|TRBV11-2
TGTGCCAGCAGACCAACAGGGGGAAACGAGCAGTACTTC
CASRPTGGNEQYF
>NA|NA|TRBJ2-7|TRBV11-2
TGTGCCAGCAGCTTACTCGAGGGCTACTACGAGCAGTACTTC
CASSLLEGYYEQYF
>NA|NA|TRBJ2-3|TRBV12-2
TGTGCAAGTCGCTTAATCGGTTTGTGCGGGAGGGAGGAGAGCACAGATACGCAGTATTTT
CASRLIGLCGREESTDTQYF
>NA|NA|TRBJ1-5|TRBV5-1
TGCGCCAGCAGCCCCGATGGGGGCTTGGAGCAGCCCCAGCATTTT
CASSPDGGLEQPQHF
>once|TRBD1|TRBJ1-1|TRBV6-2/TRBV6-3
TGTGCCAGCAGTCACGGACAGGGGCGGACTGAAGCTTTCTTT
CASSHGQGRTEAFF
>NA|NA|TRBJ2-5|TRBV10-3
TGTGCCATCAGTGAGGGGGCGCAAGAGACCCAGTACTTC
CAISEGAQETQYF
>NA|TRBD1|TRBJ2-2|TRBV5-4
TGTGCCAGCAGCATCTACCGGGACAGGGGAGCCTCCGGGGAGCTGTTTTTT
CASSIYRDRGASGELFF
>NA|NA|TRBJ1-2|TRBV6-5
TGTGCCAGCAGTCCGCCTGCGGAGGGTTCCGGCTACACCTTC
CASSPPAEGSGYTF
>NA|NA|TRBJ1-5|TRBV6-2/TRBV6-3
TGTGCCAGCAGTTCCGCAGTCGACGGCTCGGGGCCCCAGCATTTT
CASSSAVDGSGPQHF
>NA|TRBD1|TRBJ1-1|TRBV27
TGTGCCAGCAGTTTGTTAGGGACAGGGGGAAGGGCTTTCTTT
CASSLLGTGGRAFF
>NA|NA|TRBJ1-1|TRBV5-1
TGCGCCAGCAGCTTGGGAGCGAACACTGAAGCTTTCTTT
CASSLGANTEAFF
>once|TRBD2|TRBJ2-5|TRBV19
TGTGCCAGTAGTCCTCGGTCGGGGGGAGAGACCCAGTACTTC
CASSPRSGGETQYF